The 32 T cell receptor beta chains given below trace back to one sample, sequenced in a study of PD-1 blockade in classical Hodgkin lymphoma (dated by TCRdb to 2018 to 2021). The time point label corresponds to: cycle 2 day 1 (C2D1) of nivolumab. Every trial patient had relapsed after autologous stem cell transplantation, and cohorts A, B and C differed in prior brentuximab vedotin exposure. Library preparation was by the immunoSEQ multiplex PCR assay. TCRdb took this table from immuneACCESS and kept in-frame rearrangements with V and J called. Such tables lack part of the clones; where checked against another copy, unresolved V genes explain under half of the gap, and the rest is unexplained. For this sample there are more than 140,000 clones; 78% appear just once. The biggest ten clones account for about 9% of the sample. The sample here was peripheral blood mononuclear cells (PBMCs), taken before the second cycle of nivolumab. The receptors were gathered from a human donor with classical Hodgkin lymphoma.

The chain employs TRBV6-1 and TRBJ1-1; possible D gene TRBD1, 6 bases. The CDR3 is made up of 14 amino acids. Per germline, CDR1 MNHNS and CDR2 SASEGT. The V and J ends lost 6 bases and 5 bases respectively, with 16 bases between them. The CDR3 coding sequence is TGTGCCAGCAGACCAAGCAGGGGCGGAACTGAAGCTTTCTTT. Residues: CASRPSRGGTEAFF.

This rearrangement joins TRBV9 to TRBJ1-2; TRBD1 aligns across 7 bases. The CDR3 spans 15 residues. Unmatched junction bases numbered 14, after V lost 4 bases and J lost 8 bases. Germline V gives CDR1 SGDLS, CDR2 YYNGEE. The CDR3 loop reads CASSQGGAGSKGYTF. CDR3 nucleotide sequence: TGTGCCAGCAGCCAAGGGGGCGCAGGGAGTAAGGGCTACACCTTC.

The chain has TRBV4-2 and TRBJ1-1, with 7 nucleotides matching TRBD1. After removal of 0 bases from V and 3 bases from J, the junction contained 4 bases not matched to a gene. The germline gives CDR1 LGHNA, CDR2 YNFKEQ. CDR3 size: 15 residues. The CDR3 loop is CASSQEGDRDTEAFF. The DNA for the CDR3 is TGTGCCAGCAGCCAAGAGGGGGACAGAGACACTGAAGCTTTCTTT.

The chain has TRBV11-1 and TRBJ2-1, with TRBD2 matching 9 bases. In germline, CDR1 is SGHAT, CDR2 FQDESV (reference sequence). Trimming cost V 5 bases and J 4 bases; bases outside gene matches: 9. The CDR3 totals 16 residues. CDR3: CASSISGSHQYNEQFF. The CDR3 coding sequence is TGTGCCAGCAGCATTAGCGGGAGCCATCAGTACAATGAGCAGTTCTTC.

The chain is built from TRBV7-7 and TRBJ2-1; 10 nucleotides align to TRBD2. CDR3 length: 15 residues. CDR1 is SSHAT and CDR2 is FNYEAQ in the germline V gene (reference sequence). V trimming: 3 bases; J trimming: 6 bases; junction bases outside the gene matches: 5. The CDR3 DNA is TGTGCCAGCAGCTTCTCTAGCGGGAGCACCAATGAGCAGTTCTTC. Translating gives CASSFSSGSTNEQFF.

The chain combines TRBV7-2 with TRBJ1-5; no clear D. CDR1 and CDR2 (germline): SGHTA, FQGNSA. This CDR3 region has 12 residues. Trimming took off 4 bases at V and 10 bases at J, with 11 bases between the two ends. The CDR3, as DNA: TGTGCCAGCAGCTATAGGTTTGGACCCCAGCATTTT. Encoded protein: CASSYRFGPQHF.

The CDR3 sequence is CASSLASGRKTNNEQFF. Here the CDR3 DNA reads TGTGCCAGCAGCTTGGCTAGCGGGAGGAAAACTAACAATGAGCAGTTCTTC. The chain uses TRBV11-3 and TRBJ2-1, with 11 bases aligning to TRBD2. The CDR3 runs to 17 residues. J lost 5 bases, V lost 3 bases, and 9 bases had no gene match. Looked up from germline, CDR1 is SGHNT and CDR2 is YENEEA.

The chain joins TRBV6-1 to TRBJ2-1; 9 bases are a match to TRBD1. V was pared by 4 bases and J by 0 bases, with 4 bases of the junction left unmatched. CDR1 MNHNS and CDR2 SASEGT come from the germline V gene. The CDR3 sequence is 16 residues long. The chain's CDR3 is CASSAPGQGSYNEQFF. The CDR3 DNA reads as TGTGCCAGCAGTGCTCCGGGACAGGGCTCCTACAATGAGCAGTTCTTC.

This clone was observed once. CDR3 DNA sequence: TGCGCCAGCAGCCTAGGGCTAGCGGGAGCCACCGAGCAGTACTTC. This translates into CASSLGLAGATEQYF. The genes are TRBV5-1 and TRBJ2-7; 10 positions agree with TRBD2. There are 15 residues in the CDR3. The germline V gene has CDR1 SGHRS and CDR2 YFSETQ. With V trimmed by 4 bases and J by 6 bases, 10 bases remained unmatched.

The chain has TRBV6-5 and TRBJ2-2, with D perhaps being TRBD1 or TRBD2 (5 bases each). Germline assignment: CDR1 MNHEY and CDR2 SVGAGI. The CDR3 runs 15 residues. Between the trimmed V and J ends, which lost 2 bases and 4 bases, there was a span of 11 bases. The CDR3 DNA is TGTGCCAGCAGTTACCGGGACCCCGGCACCGGGGAGCTGTTTTTT. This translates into CASSYRDPGTGELFF.

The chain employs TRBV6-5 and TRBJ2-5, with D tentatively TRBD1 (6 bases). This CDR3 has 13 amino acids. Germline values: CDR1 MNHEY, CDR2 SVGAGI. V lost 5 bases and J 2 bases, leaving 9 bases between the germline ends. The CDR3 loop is CASSGQPQETQYF. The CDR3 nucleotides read TGTGCCAGCAGTGGACAGCCTCAAGAGACCCAGTACTTC.

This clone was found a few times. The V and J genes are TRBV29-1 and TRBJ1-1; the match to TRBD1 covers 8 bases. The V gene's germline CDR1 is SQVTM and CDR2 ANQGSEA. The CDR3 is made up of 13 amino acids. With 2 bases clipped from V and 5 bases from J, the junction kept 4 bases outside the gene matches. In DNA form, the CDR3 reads TGCAGCGTTGAACAGGGGGCTGGGACTGAAGCTTTCTTT. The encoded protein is CSVEQGAGTEAFF.

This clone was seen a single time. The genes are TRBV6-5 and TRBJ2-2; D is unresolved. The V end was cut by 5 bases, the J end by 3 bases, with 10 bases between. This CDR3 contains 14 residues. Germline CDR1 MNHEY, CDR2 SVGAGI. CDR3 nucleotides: TGTGCCAGCAGTGATTGGCGGCACACCGGGGAGCTGTTTTTT. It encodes CASSDWRHTGELFF.

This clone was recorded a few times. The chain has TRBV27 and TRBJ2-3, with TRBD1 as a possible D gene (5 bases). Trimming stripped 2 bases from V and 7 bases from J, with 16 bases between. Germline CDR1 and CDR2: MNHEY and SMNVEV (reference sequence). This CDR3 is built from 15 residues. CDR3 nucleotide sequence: TGTGCCAGCAGTTTAACAGGACCACCCTACTATACGCAGTATTTT. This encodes CASSLTGPPYYTQYF.

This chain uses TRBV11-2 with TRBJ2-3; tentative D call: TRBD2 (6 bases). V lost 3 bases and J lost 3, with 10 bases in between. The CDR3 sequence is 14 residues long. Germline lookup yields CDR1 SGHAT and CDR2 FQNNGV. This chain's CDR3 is CASSFRGVTDTQYF. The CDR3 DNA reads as TGTGCCAGCAGCTTCCGCGGGGTTACAGATACGCAGTATTTT.

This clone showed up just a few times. The CDR3 DNA follows: TGTGCCAGCAGTCTAAGACAGGGGGTAACTGAAGCTTTCTTT. Its protein product is CASSLRQGVTEAFF. This chain uses TRBV6-5 with TRBJ1-1, with 9 bases matching TRBD1. V shed 5 bases, J shed 5 bases, and the junction held 6 bases outside the gene matches. Germline values: CDR1 MNHEY, CDR2 SVGAGI. There are 14 residues in the CDR3.

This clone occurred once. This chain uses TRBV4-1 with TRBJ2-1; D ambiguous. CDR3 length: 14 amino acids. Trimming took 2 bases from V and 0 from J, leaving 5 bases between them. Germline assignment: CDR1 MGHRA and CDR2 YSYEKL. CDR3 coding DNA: TGCGCCAGCAGCCAACTAAGCTCCTACAATGAGCAGTTCTTC. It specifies CASSQLSSYNEQFF.

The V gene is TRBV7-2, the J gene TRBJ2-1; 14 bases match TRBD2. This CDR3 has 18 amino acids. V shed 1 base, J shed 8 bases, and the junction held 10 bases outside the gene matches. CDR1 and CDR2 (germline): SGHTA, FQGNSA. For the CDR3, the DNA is TGTGCCAGCAGCTTAGGCGGCAGGGGGACTAGCGGGAGTTATGAGCAGTTCTTC. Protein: CASSLGGRGTSGSYEQFF.

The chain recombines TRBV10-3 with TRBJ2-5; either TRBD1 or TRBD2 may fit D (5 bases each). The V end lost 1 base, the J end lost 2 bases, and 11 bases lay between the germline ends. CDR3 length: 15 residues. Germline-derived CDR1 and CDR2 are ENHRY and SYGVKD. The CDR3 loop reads CAISEFRGSQETQYF. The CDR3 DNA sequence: TGTGCCATCAGTGAGTTCCGGGGCTCTCAAGAGACCCAGTACTTC.

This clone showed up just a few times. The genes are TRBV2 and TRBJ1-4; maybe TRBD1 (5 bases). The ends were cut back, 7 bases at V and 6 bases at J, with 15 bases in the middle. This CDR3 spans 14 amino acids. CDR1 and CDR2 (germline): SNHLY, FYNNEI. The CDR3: CASKRDSWDEKLFF. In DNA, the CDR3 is TGTGCCAGCAAGCGAGACAGCTGGGATGAAAAACTGTTTTTT.

CDR3 sequence reads: CASSQDRYYEQYF. The CDR3 bases are TGTGCCAGCAGCCAGGACCGCTACTACGAGCAGTACTTC. The chain joins TRBV16 to TRBJ2-7; D unclear. V lost 3 bases and J lost 3, with 9 bases in between. The CDR3 sequence is 13 residues long. Germline assignment: CDR1 KGHSY and CDR2 FQNENV.

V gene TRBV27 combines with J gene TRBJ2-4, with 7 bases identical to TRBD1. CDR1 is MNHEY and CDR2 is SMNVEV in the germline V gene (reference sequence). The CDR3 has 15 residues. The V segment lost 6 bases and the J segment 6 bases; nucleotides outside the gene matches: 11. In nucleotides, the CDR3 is TGTGCCAGCAGAGTAGGGGGCTCCTCGATAAACATTCAGTACTTC. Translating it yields CASRVGGSSINIQYF.

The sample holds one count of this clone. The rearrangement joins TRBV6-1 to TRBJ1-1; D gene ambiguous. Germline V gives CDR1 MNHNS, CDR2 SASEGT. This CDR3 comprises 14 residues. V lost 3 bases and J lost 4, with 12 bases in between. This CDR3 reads CASSDSWFATEAFF. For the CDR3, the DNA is TGTGCCAGCAGTGACAGCTGGTTTGCCACTGAAGCTTTCTTT.

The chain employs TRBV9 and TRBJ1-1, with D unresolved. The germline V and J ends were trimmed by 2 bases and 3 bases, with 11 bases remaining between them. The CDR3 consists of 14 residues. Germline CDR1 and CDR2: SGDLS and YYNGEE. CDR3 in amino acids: CASSVSPRDTEAFF. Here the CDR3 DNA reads TGTGCCAGCAGCGTGAGCCCACGGGACACTGAAGCTTTCTTT.

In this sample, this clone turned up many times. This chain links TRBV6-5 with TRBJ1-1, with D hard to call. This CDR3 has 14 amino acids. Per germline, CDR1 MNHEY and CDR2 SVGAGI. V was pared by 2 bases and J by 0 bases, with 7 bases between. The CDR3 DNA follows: TGTGCCAGCAGTTACCGTGACTTGAACACTGAAGCTTTCTTT. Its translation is CASSYRDLNTEAFF.

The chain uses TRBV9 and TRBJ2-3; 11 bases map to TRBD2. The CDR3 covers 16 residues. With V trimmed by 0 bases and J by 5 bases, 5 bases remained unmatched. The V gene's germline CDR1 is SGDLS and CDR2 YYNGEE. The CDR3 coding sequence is TGTGCCAGCAGCGTAGGGGCTAGCGGGGGGAGAGATACGCAGTATTTT. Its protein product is CASSVGASGGRDTQYF.

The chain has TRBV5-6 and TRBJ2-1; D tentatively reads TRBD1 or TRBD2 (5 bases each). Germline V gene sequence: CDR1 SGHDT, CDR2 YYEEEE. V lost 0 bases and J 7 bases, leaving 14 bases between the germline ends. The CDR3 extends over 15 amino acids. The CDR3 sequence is CASSLVPGPGNEQFF. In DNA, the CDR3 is TGTGCCAGCAGCTTGGTGCCGGGACCGGGAAATGAGCAGTTCTTC.

The DNA of the CDR3 is TGTGCCAGCAGCTTAACGTTCGGGGGCACTGAAGCTTTCTTT. Its protein product is CASSLTFGGTEAFF. The chain uses TRBV7-3 and TRBJ1-1, with D possibly TRBD1 on 5 matching bases. Trimming cost V 0 bases and J 4 bases, with 9 bases left between them. In germline, CDR1 is SGHTA, CDR2 FQGTGA. CDR3 size: 14 residues. Full variable domain (outside the CDR3, taken from reference TRBV7-3 and TRBJ1-1): GAGVSQTPSNKVTEKGKYVELRCDPISGHTALYWYRQSLGQGPEFLIYFQGTGAADDSGLPNDRFFAVRPEGSVSTLKIQRTERGDSAVYLCASSLTFGGTEAFFGQGTRLTVV.

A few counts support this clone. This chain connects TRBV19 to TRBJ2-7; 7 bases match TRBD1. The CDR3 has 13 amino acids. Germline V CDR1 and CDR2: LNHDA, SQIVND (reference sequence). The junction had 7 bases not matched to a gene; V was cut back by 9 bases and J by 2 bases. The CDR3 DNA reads TGTGCCAGGACAGGGTCCCGACCCTACGAGCAGTACTTC. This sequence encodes CARTGSRPYEQYF.

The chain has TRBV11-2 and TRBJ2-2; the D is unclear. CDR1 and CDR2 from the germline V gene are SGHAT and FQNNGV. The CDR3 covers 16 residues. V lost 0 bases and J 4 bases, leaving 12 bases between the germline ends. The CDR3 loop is CASSLDRPRVTGELFF. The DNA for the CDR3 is TGTGCCAGCAGCTTAGACCGCCCAAGGGTCACCGGGGAGCTGTTTTTT.

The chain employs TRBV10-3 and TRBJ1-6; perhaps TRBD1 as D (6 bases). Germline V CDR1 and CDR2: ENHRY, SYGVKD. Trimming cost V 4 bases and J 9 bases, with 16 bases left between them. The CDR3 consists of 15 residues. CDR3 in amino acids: CAISVTGGEGSPLHF. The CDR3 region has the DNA TGTGCCATCAGTGTGACGGGGGGCGAAGGTTCACCCCTCCACTTT.

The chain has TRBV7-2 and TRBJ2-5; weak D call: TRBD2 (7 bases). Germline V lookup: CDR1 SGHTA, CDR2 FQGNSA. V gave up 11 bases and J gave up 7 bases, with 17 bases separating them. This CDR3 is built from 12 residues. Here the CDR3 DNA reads TGTGCCGGGGGGGGCCGGCAGGGGACCCAGTACTTC. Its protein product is CAGGGRQGTQYF.